The 26 T cell receptor beta chains below were found in one sample sequenced in a study of blood T cell repertoires in COVID-19. Measured with immunoSEQ multiplex PCR; TCRdb has only the in-frame clones, and not every one. The sample comprises about 210,000 clones, 75% to 85% of which are singletons, and about 5% rests with the top ten. The source material was peripheral blood. Receptors were obtained from a woman between 65 and 79 years old with COVID-19, enrolled during active disease.

In DNA, the CDR3 is TGTGCCAGCAGTTTACTCCTTGGCAGGGTCCAAGCTTTCTTT. This encodes CASSLLLGRVQAFF. V usage is TRBV28 and J usage is TRBJ1-1, with D tentatively TRBD1 (5 bases). The CDR3 contains 14 residues. Trimming took 2 bases from V and 9 from J, leaving 16 bases between them. Germline loops: CDR1 MDHEN, CDR2 SYDVKM.

The chain recombines TRBV5-5 with TRBJ1-1, with D perhaps matching TRBD1 (5 bases). V lost 0 bases to trimming and J lost 14 bases, with 14 bases between them. This CDR3 spans 12 amino acids. Germline V gives CDR1 SGHKS, CDR2 YYEKEE (reference sequence). CDR3 protein: CASSLEGRRGFF. The DNA for the CDR3 is TGTGCCAGCAGCTTGGAAGGGCGGAGGGGATTCTTT.

The V gene is TRBV6-2 or TRBV6-3, the J gene TRBJ2-7; no clear D gene. Trimming removed 3 bases from V and 3 bases from J, with 12 bases in between. The CDR3 spans 14 residues. Germline loops: CDR1 MNHEY, CDR2 SVGEGT. CDR3 in amino acids: CASSYFAVNYEQYF. The CDR3, as DNA: TGTGCCAGCAGTTATTTCGCAGTAAACTACGAGCAGTACTTC.

The V and J genes are TRBV7-6 and TRBJ1-1; 12 bases line up with TRBD1. In germline, CDR1 is SGHVS, CDR2 FNYEAQ. This CDR3 is built from 16 residues. V lost 1 base, J lost 4 bases, and 4 bases stayed unmatched. Written as DNA, the CDR3 is TGTGCCAGCAGCTTAGTGGGGACAGGGGGCTCCACTGAAGCTTTCTTT. Translated: CASSLVGTGGSTEAFF.

The CDR3: CASSLGTGARETQYF. In nucleotides, the CDR3 is TGTGCCAGCAGCTTAGGGACAGGGGCTAGAGAGACCCAGTACTTC. V and J are TRBV9 and TRBJ2-5; 10 bases line up with TRBD1. V lost 4 bases and J lost 4; bases outside the gene matches: 7. The CDR3 loop spans 15 amino acids. Looked up from germline, CDR1 is SGDLS and CDR2 is YYNGEE.

The chain is built from TRBV29-1 and TRBJ2-2; 11 nucleotides align to TRBD2. CDR3 length equals 15 residues. J was trimmed by 6 bases and V by 7 bases; bases with no gene match: 10. CDR1 and CDR2 from the germline V gene are SQVTM and ANQGSEA. The CDR3 protein is CSEPGLAVPAGELFF. CDR3 bases: TGCAGCGAACCGGGACTAGCGGTACCAGCCGGGGAGCTGTTTTTT.

The gene calls are TRBV11-3 and TRBJ2-2, with TRBD1 matching 8 bases. CDR3 length: 14 amino acids. The trim removed 5 bases at V and 4 bases at J, leaving 3 bases unmatched. Per germline, CDR1 SGHNT and CDR2 YENEEA. The CDR3 is CASSGQGVTGELFF. Here the CDR3 DNA reads TGTGCCAGCAGCGGACAGGGCGTCACCGGGGAGCTGTTTTTT.

The chain has TRBV19 and TRBJ2-7, with D possibly TRBD1 on 5 matching bases. The germline CDR1 and CDR2 sequences are LNHDA and SQIVND (reference sequence). This CDR3 spans 16 amino acids. Trimming pared 6 bases from V and 4 bases from J, leaving 22 bases between. CDR3 DNA: TGTGCCAGTAGCATAAGTAGGGGCGGCGATCGGTACGAGCAGTACTTC. It yields the protein CASSISRGGDRYEQYF.

The rearrangement joins TRBV7-2 to TRBJ1-4, with D unresolved. Germline CDR1 and CDR2: SGHTA and FQGNSA. The CDR3 consists of 14 residues. The germline V and J ends were trimmed by 5 bases and 0 bases, with 7 bases remaining between them. The CDR3 is CASSRTATNEKLFF. CDR3 bases: TGTGCCAGCAGCCGTACAGCAACTAATGAAAAACTGTTTTTT.

This clone was picked up one time. This chain uses TRBV11-2 with TRBJ2-2, with 14 bases matching TRBD2. From germline, CDR1 is SGHAT and CDR2 FQNNGV. The CDR3 length is 16 residues. Trimming took 10 bases from V and 0 from J; bases not matched to a gene: 4. CDR3 coding DNA: TGTGCCACCATGACTAGCGGGAGGGCGAACACCGGGGAGCTGTTTTTT. Encoded protein: CATMTSGRANTGELFF. The full variable domain, its missing parts supplied by reference TRBV11-2 and TRBJ2-2, is EAGVAQSPRYKIIEKRQSVAFWCNPISGHATLYWYQQILGQGPKLLIQFQNNGVVDDSQLPKDRFSAERLKGVDSTLKIQPAKLEDSAVYLCATMTSGRANTGELFFGEGSRLTVL.

CDR3 in DNA: TGTGCCAGCAGACCGGGGACAGATAGGACCGGGGAGCTGTTTTTT. Protein: CASRPGTDRTGELFF. The V gene is TRBV27, the J gene TRBJ2-2, with TRBD1 matching over 7 bases. The germline gives CDR1 MNHEY, CDR2 SMNVEV (reference sequence). J lost 5 bases, V lost 6 bases, and 9 bases had no gene match. The CDR3 loop spans 15 amino acids.

The chain joins TRBV6-2 or TRBV6-3 to TRBJ2-7, with TRBD1 as a possible D gene (5 bases). The germline gives CDR1 MNHEY, CDR2 SVGEGT. Trimming cost V 5 bases and J 9 bases, with 14 bases left between them. This CDR3 region has 12 residues. The CDR3 region is CASSQTETGQYF. DNA of the CDR3: TGTGCCAGCAGTCAGACAGAAACGGGGCAGTACTTC.

This sequence joins TRBV7-9 and TRBJ1-5, with 8 positions matching TRBD1. V trimming: 5 bases; J trimming: 6 bases; junction bases outside the gene matches: 9. Germline values: CDR1 SEHNR, CDR2 FQNEAQ (reference sequence). The length of the CDR3 is 15 residues. In nucleotides, the CDR3 is TGTGCCAGCAGCATTGGACAGGGAAGGGGTCAGCCCCAGCATTTT. It translates to CASSIGQGRGQPQHF.

The V call is TRBV24-1, the J call TRBJ2-2, with 12 bases fitting TRBD2. Germline lookup yields CDR1 KGHDR and CDR2 SFDVKD. The CDR3 contains 17 residues. Trimming removed 0 bases from V and 7 bases from J; junction bases left unmatched: 5. The CDR3, as DNA: TGTGCCACCAGTGATTTGCCGACTAGCGGGAGACACGGGGAGCTGTTTTTT. Its translation: CATSDLPTSGRHGELFF.

The V call is TRBV29-1, the J call TRBJ1-1; D is perhaps TRBD1 (6 bases). This CDR3 contains 14 residues. V was pared by 6 bases and J by 1 base, with 15 bases between. Germline CDR1 is SQVTM and CDR2 is ANQGSEA. CDR3 nucleotides: TGCAGCGTCTATTCGGACAGAGCGAACACTGAAGCTTTCTTT. Amino acid sequence: CSVYSDRANTEAFF.

The V gene is TRBV6-2 or TRBV6-3, the J gene TRBJ2-7; a weak D match, TRBD1 (6 bases). V lost 6 bases to trimming and J lost 4 bases, with 10 bases between them. Germline assignment: CDR1 MNHEY and CDR2 SVGEGT. The CDR3 totals 12 residues. This CDR3 is CASSQGLYEQYF. The CDR3 nucleotides read TGTGCCAGCAGCCAGGGGCTTTACGAGCAGTACTTC.

The V gene is TRBV6-5, the J gene TRBJ1-2; tentatively, D is TRBD1 (6 bases). V gave up 6 bases and J gave up 3 bases, with 11 bases separating them. The CDR3 totals 13 residues. Germline V gene data show CDR1 as MNHEY and CDR2 as SVGAGI. The CDR3 loop is CASRADRYYGYTF. In DNA form, the CDR3 reads TGTGCCAGCAGAGCCGACAGGTACTATGGCTACACCTTC.

The rearrangement joins TRBV24-1 to TRBJ2-2, with 7 positions matching TRBD1. The CDR3 contains 16 residues. CDR1 is KGHDR, CDR2 SFDVKD, per germline. J was trimmed by 4 bases and V by 3 bases; bases with no gene match: 7. The CDR3, as DNA: TGTGCCACCAGTGATAACAGGGGAACCGCCACCGGGGAGCTGTTTTTT. Encoded protein: CATSDNRGTATGELFF.

The chain uses TRBV29-1 and TRBJ1-1, with 8 positions matching TRBD1. Germline V gene sequence: CDR1 SQVTM, CDR2 ANQGSEA. V shed 7 bases, J shed 6 bases, and the junction held 10 bases outside the gene matches. There are 13 residues in the CDR3. The CDR3 spells CSGRQGSLSEAFF. CDR3 nucleotides: TGCAGCGGCCGACAGGGGAGTCTCTCTGAAGCTTTCTTT.

In regard to this clone: A junction boundary mismatches the germline segment, possibly from a read error. The chain has TRBV24-1 and TRBJ2-2; 7 nucleotides align to TRBD1. The CDR3 consists of 12 residues. Germline-derived CDR1 and CDR2 are KGHDR and SFDVKD. Here the CDR3 reads CATSDSTGALFF. In DNA, the CDR3 is TGTGCCACCAGTGATTCTACAGGGGCGCTGTTTTTT.

The chain couples TRBV5-1 to TRBJ1-1; 7 bases fit TRBD1. The CDR3 is 17 amino acids. Germline V lookup: CDR1 SGHRS, CDR2 YFSETQ. V trimming: 0 bases; J trimming: 3 bases; junction bases outside the gene matches: 11. The CDR3 here is CASSLAGLRGQDTEAFF. DNA of the CDR3: TGCGCCAGCAGCTTGGCCGGGCTGAGGGGGCAGGACACTGAAGCTTTCTTT.

The chain joins TRBV29-1 to TRBJ1-2; 7 nucleotides agree with TRBD1. The V gene's germline CDR1 is SQVTM and CDR2 ANQGSEA. The V segment lost 6 bases and the J segment 8 bases; nucleotides outside the gene matches: 9. This CDR3 region has 12 residues. The CDR3 loop reads CSVLQAGGGYTF. The CDR3 DNA reads as TGCAGCGTCCTCCAAGCAGGGGGGGGCTACACCTTC.

The chain combines TRBV12-2 with TRBJ1-4; TRBD1, as called in the table, went unchecked against the DNA. TRBV12-2 is shown as a pseudogene. The CDR3 sequence is 12 residues long. CDR3 region: CASRLTGLKLFF. The CDR3 coding sequence is TGTGCAAGTCGCTTGACAGGTCTTAAACTGTTTTTT.

The genes are TRBV7-3 and TRBJ2-2; no clear D. The CDR3 extends over 17 amino acids. Germline CDR1 and CDR2: SGHTA and FQGTGA. The V gene lost 0 bases and the J gene lost 0 bases, with 11 bases spanning the gap. CDR3 nucleotides: TGTGCCAGCAGCTTAACGGCCAGGAACGCGAACACCGGGGAGCTGTTTTTT. Protein: CASSLTARNANTGELFF.

The V call is TRBV5-1, the J call TRBJ2-5; 10 bases match TRBD1. The CDR3 totals 16 residues. Germline assignment: CDR1 SGHRS and CDR2 YFSETQ. After removal of 2 bases from V and 7 bases from J, the junction contained 11 bases not matched to a gene. As DNA, the CDR3 is TGCGCCAGCAGCTTCTTATTCGGACAGGGGGAGGGGACCCAGTACTTC. Amino acids: CASSFLFGQGEGTQYF. Full variable domain (missing parts from reference TRBV5-1 and TRBJ2-5): KAGVTQTPRYLIKTRGQQVTLSCSPISGHRSVSWYQQTPGQGLQFLFEYFSETQRNKGNFPGRFSGRQFSNSRSEMNVSTLELGDSALYLCASSFLFGQGEGTQYFGPGTRLLVL.

The genes are TRBV11-3 and TRBJ2-1; 8 bases are shared with TRBD1. V lost 3 bases to trimming and J lost 2 bases; unmatched junction nucleotides: 6. Per germline, CDR1 SGHNT and CDR2 YENEEA. The CDR3 spans 16 residues. CDR3 region: CASSFIRTGPYNEQFF. CDR3 sequence (DNA): TGTGCCAGCAGCTTCATAAGGACAGGGCCCTACAATGAGCAGTTCTTC.